At least ten counts were recorded for the clone carrying this T cell receptor beta chain. The antigen remains undetermined. Control and CVID samples contributed equal amounts of genomic DNA. The protocol was immunoSEQ multiplex PCR, while the TCRdb copy is restricted to in-frame clones and leaves out a portion. The specimen has about 40,000 clones, none found just once. This record belongs to a study of T cell clonality in common variable immunodeficiency. Study-level points and caveats: In common variable immunodeficiency, TCR beta chains reportedly carried fewer deletions and N-nucleotide insertions. Shared TCRbeta clones were fewer between CVID subjects than controls.

Each donor provided about 5 to 9 ml of heparinized whole blood. This sequence was found in a person aged 18 to 75 in good health. The material sequenced was peripheral blood mononuclear cells.

Incomplete CDR3 DNA: TGTGCCTGGAGTGCAGGGACAGGGGCCTACAATGAG. Translating it yields CAWSAGTGAYNE. The entire CDR3 protein is CAWSAGTGAYNEQFF. The chain couples TRBV30 to TRBJ2-1; 10 bases fit TRBD1. Read sequence stops 3 residues before the CDR3 end, and the germline J gene provides the missing end. CDR3 length: 15 residues. Germline CDR1 and CDR2: GTSNPN and SVGIG (reference sequence). V lost 1 base to trimming and J lost 2 bases; unmatched junction nucleotides: 2.